A selection of T cell receptor beta chains follows, all from one sample in a study of blood T cell repertoires in COVID-19. Clones were read by immunoSEQ multiplex PCR, and TCRdb kept only the in-frame ones, dropping some. The sample records about 670,000 clones, around 90% being singletons. The source material was peripheral blood. Source of these receptors: a woman younger than 35 with acute or convalescent COVID-19. CDR3s include the opening cysteine and the closing phenylalanine or tryptophan. A D gene is named only where the DNA matches it firmly. Where a row states a size, it is once, few, many or the class of an expanded clone; other rows omit it.

CDR3aa: CASQGQGGKEQYF
CDR3nt: TGTGCCAGCCAGGGACAGGGGGGGAAAGAGCAGTACTTC
v_gene: TRBV2
abundance: -
d_gene: TRBD1
j_gene: TRBJ2-7

CDR3aa: CASSLQGLASSGELFF
CDR3nt: TGCGCCAGCAGCCTACAGGGGTTGGCTTCGTCCGGGGAGCTGTTTTTT
v_gene: TRBV4-1
abundance: -
d_gene: TRBD1
j_gene: TRBJ2-2

CDR3aa: CASSLYGTGSQTAGNTIYF
CDR3nt: TGTGCCAGCAGTTTATACGGGACAGGGTCTCAAACCGCTGGAAACACCATATATTTT
v_gene: TRBV27
abundance: -
d_gene: TRBD1
j_gene: TRBJ1-3

CDR3aa: CASSLGAGLLAKNIQYF
CDR3nt: TGTGCCAGCAGCTTAGGAGCAGGCCTCCTAGCCAAAAACATTCAGTACTTC
v_gene: TRBV7-2
abundance: -
d_gene: -
j_gene: TRBJ2-4

CDR3aa: CASSFSIDNSPLHF
CDR3nt: TGTGCCAGCAGCTTCAGTATCGATAATTCACCCCTCCACTTT
v_gene: TRBV11-2
abundance: few
d_gene: -
j_gene: TRBJ1-6

CDR3aa: CASSQRSRQGAPLHF
CDR3nt: TGTGCCAGCAGCCAACGCTCCAGACAGGGGGCACCCCTCCACTTT
v_gene: TRBV14
abundance: -
d_gene: TRBD1
j_gene: TRBJ1-6

CDR3aa: CASSLAGTGSTEAFF
CDR3nt: TGTGCCAGCAGCTTAGCCGGGACAGGCTCCACTGAAGCTTTCTTT
v_gene: TRBV7-9
abundance: -
d_gene: TRBD1
j_gene: TRBJ1-1

CDR3aa: CASSVPGTGNAYEQYF
CDR3nt: TGTGCCAGCAGTGTGCCCGGGACAGGGAACGCCTACGAGCAGTACTTC
v_gene: TRBV6-1
abundance: once
d_gene: TRBD1
j_gene: TRBJ2-7

CDR3aa: CASSLPEGLNTGELFF
CDR3nt: TGTGCCAGCTCACTCCCGGAGGGGTTGAACACCGGGGAGCTGTTTTTT
v_gene: TRBV18
abundance: -
d_gene: -
j_gene: TRBJ2-2

CDR3aa: CSVESGDVYGYTF
CDR3nt: TGCAGCGTTGAGTCGGGGGACGTATATGGCTACACCTTC
v_gene: TRBV29-1
abundance: -
d_gene: -
j_gene: TRBJ1-2

CDR3aa: CASSLLQGTEAFF
CDR3nt: TGTGCCAGCAGCCTACTACAGGGAACTGAAGCTTTCTTT
v_gene: TRBV3-1/TRBV3-2
abundance: few
d_gene: -
j_gene: TRBJ1-1

CDR3aa: CASSIHRGLAQPQHF
CDR3nt: TGTGCCAGTAGTATCCACAGGGGCTTGGCCCAGCCCCAGCATTTT
v_gene: TRBV19
abundance: -
d_gene: TRBD1
j_gene: TRBJ1-5

CDR3aa: CASSLVAGVSAGELFF
CDR3nt: TGTGCCAGCAGCTTAGTTGCAGGGGTGAGCGCCGGGGAGCTGTTTTTT
v_gene: TRBV11-3
abundance: -
d_gene: -
j_gene: TRBJ2-2

CDR3aa: CASSQAPGSSGNTIYF
CDR3nt: TGTGCCAGCAGCCAAGCGCCGGGGTCATCTGGAAACACCATATATTTT
v_gene: TRBV3-1/TRBV3-2
abundance: -
d_gene: -
j_gene: TRBJ1-3

CDR3aa: CASSPTGPPIYTF
CDR3nt: TGTGCCAGCAGCCCGACAGGGCCCCCTATCTACACCTTC
v_gene: TRBV12-3/TRBV12-4
abundance: few
d_gene: TRBD1
j_gene: TRBJ1-2

CDR3aa: CASSDSTGEGSEGYTF
CDR3nt: TGTGCCAGCAGCGACTCGACAGGGGAGGGGTCGGAGGGCTACACCTTC
v_gene: TRBV7-9
abundance: -
d_gene: TRBD1
j_gene: TRBJ1-2

CDR3aa: CASSFQTAGIRGYTF
CDR3nt: TGTGCCAGCAGCTTCCAGACGGCAGGGATCCGCGGCTACACCTTC
v_gene: TRBV7-8
abundance: -
d_gene: -
j_gene: TRBJ1-2

CDR3aa: CASSWAGGDYEQYF
CDR3nt: TGTGCCAGCAGCTGGGCAGGGGGAGACTACGAGCAGTACTTC
v_gene: TRBV11-2
abundance: -
d_gene: TRBD1
j_gene: TRBJ2-7

CDR3aa: CASSRGTGRNQPQHF
CDR3nt: TGTGCCAGTAGTCGGGGGACAGGCCGCAATCAGCCCCAGCATTTT
v_gene: TRBV19
abundance: -
d_gene: TRBD1
j_gene: TRBJ1-5

CDR3aa: CASSLYGGYSPDSTDTQYF
CDR3nt: TGCGCCAGCAGCTTGTACGGAGGCTATTCCCCTGATAGCACAGATACGCAGTATTTT
v_gene: TRBV5-1
abundance: -
d_gene: -
j_gene: TRBJ2-3

CDR3aa: CASSQESQSNQPQHF
CDR3nt: TGCGCCAGCAGCCAAGAATCACAGAGCAATCAGCCCCAGCATTTT
v_gene: TRBV4-1
abundance: -
d_gene: -
j_gene: TRBJ1-5

CDR3aa: CASSLRVSYEQYF
CDR3nt: TGCGCCAGCAGCCTGAGGGTCTCCTACGAGCAGTACTTC
v_gene: TRBV4-3
abundance: -
d_gene: -
j_gene: TRBJ2-7

CDR3aa: CASSRTGQESNTEAFF
CDR3nt: TGCGCCAGCAGCAGAACCGGACAGGAATCGAACACTGAAGCTTTCTTT
v_gene: TRBV4-1
abundance: -
d_gene: TRBD1
j_gene: TRBJ1-1

CDR3aa: CASKTGGYSTDTQYF
CDR3nt: TGTGCCAGCAAAACAGGGGGCTACAGCACAGATACGCAGTATTTT
v_gene: TRBV2
abundance: -
d_gene: TRBD1
j_gene: TRBJ2-3

CDR3aa: CASSIVLQGNEAFF
CDR3nt: TGTGCCAGTAGTATAGTATTACAGGGTAATGAAGCTTTCTTT
v_gene: TRBV19
abundance: -
d_gene: -
j_gene: TRBJ1-1

CDR3aa: CAWSARPTGANTGELFF
CDR3nt: TGTGCCTGGAGTGCCCGGCCTACAGGCGCGAACACCGGGGAGCTGTTTTTT
v_gene: TRBV30
abundance: -
d_gene: -
j_gene: TRBJ2-2

CDR3aa: CASSQSRDRAIQLPGKAFF
CDR3nt: TGTGCCAGCAGCCAAAGCCGGGACAGGGCAATACAACTTCCTGGGAAAGCTTTCTTT
v_gene: TRBV3-1/TRBV3-2
abundance: -
d_gene: TRBD1
j_gene: TRBJ1-1

CDR3aa: CASSYSSGPLNYGYTF
CDR3nt: TGTGCCAGCAGTTACTCTTCAGGGCCCCTAAACTATGGCTACACCTTC
v_gene: TRBV6-6
abundance: -
d_gene: -
j_gene: TRBJ1-2

CDR3aa: CATSRDYAEGVNQPQHF
CDR3nt: TGTGCCACCAGCAGAGATTATGCGGAGGGTGTTAATCAGCCCCAGCATTTT
v_gene: TRBV15
abundance: -
d_gene: -
j_gene: TRBJ1-5

CDR3aa: CASSLGTGLDSPLHF
CDR3nt: TGTGCCAGCTCACTGGGGACAGGCCTCGATTCACCCCTCCACTTT
v_gene: TRBV18
abundance: -
d_gene: TRBD1
j_gene: TRBJ1-6

CDR3aa: CASHSGGGHYGYTF
CDR3nt: TGCGCCAGCCACTCGGGGGGCGGTCACTATGGCTACACCTTC
v_gene: TRBV5-1
abundance: -
d_gene: -
j_gene: TRBJ1-2

CDR3aa: CASSLGTGGRPQHF
CDR3nt: TGTGCCAGCAGTTTGGGTACAGGGGGCCGGCCCCAGCATTTT
v_gene: TRBV27
abundance: -
d_gene: TRBD1
j_gene: TRBJ1-5

CDR3aa: CASRKDGGLNSPLHF
CDR3nt: TGTGCCAGCAGGAAGGACGGAGGGCTGAATTCACCCCTCCACTTT
v_gene: TRBV6-5
abundance: -
d_gene: -
j_gene: TRBJ1-6

CDR3aa: CASSRVAPYEQYF
CDR3nt: TGTGCCAGCAGTAGAGTAGCCCCGTACGAGCAGTACTTC
v_gene: TRBV7-2
abundance: -
d_gene: -
j_gene: TRBJ2-7

CDR3aa: CASSESIRGGRDPQYF
CDR3nt: TGCGCCAGCAGTGAGTCGATTAGGGGAGGGAGGGATCCGCAGTATTTT
v_gene: TRBV10-2
abundance: -
d_gene: TRBD2
j_gene: TRBJ2-3

CDR3aa: CASSEEVGGDF
CDR3nt: TGTGCCAGCAGTGAGGAGGTCGGGGGGGACTTC
v_gene: TRBV2
abundance: -
d_gene: TRBD2
j_gene: TRBJ2-7

CDR3aa: CASSKGTKHSGNTIYF
CDR3nt: TGTGCCAGCAGTAAAGGAACAAAACACTCTGGAAACACCATATATTTT
v_gene: TRBV6-1
abundance: -
d_gene: -
j_gene: TRBJ1-3